This passage covers 9 T cell receptor beta chains from one sample sequenced in a study of blood T cell repertoires in COVID-19. Generated by immunoSEQ multiplex PCR, the TCRdb table keeps only in-frame clones and is missing some. The table has just over 90,000 clones, approximately 80% seen once. Sequencing used peripheral blood. Receptor source: a human donor in a cohort sampled during active COVID-19.

The chain's CDR3 is CASSVGGVGRDEQFF. The DNA for the CDR3 is TGTGCCAGCAGCGTCGGGGGAGTTGGTAGGGATGAGCAGTTCTTC. V gene TRBV9 combines with J gene TRBJ2-1; possible D gene TRBD2, 6 bases. This CDR3 spans 15 amino acids. Per the germline V gene, CDR1 is SGDLS and CDR2 is YYNGEE. Trimming took off 2 bases at V and 8 bases at J, with 17 bases between the two ends. The full variable domain, with the rest looked up from reference TRBV9 and TRBJ2-1, is DSGVTQTPKHLITATGQRVTLRCSPRSGDLSVYWYQQSLDQGLQFLIQYYNGEERAKGNILERFSAQQFPDLHSELNLSSLELGDSALYFCASSVGGVGRDEQFFGPGTRLTVL.

The rearrangement links TRBV3-1 (or the pseudogene TRBV3-2) to TRBJ2-7; TRBD1 matches at 8 bases. This CDR3 spans 15 amino acids. The germline gives CDR1 LGHDT, CDR2 YNNKEL (reference sequence). Losses at the gene ends were 3 bases for V and 5 bases for J; bases not matched to a gene: 9. CDR3 in DNA: TGTGCCAGCAGCCAGTTTCCCGGGACAGGCAACGAGCAGTACTTC. Its protein is CASSQFPGTGNEQYF.

This chain uses TRBV2 with TRBJ2-6; 14 bases line up with TRBD2. CDR3 length equals 19 residues. Germline assignment: CDR1 SNHLY and CDR2 FYNNEI. V shed 6 bases and J 0 bases; nucleotides not matched to a gene: 7. As DNA, the CDR3 is TGTGCCAGCAGGGGGACTAGCGGGGGCCTCTACTCTGGGGCCAACGTCCTGACTTTC. This translates into CASRGTSGGLYSGANVLTF.

The J gene is TRBJ2-1, the V gene TRBV5-1, with TRBD2 matching over 8 bases. CDR3 length equals 18 residues. From germline, CDR1 is SGHRS and CDR2 YFSETQ. The J segment lost 0 bases and the V segment lost 4 bases, leaving 12 bases of the junction unmatched. The CDR3 sequence is CASSRKGSGGDSYNEQFF. CDR3 bases: TGCGCCAGCAGCCGAAAAGGGAGCGGGGGCGACTCCTACAATGAGCAGTTCTTC.

This chain connects TRBV30 to TRBJ1-2; 7 bases align to TRBD1. The CDR3 covers 11 residues. The V and J ends lost 7 bases and 10 bases, in that order; junction bases with no gene match: 9. Looked up from germline, CDR1 is GTSNPN and CDR2 is SVGIG (reference sequence). Here the CDR3 reads CALPQGPFYTF. In DNA, the CDR3 is TGTGCCTTACCACAGGGGCCATTCTACACCTTC.

This clone came up a few times. This chain joins TRBV7-3 and TRBJ2-1; TRBD2 matches at 8 bases. Trimming took 2 bases from V and 3 from J; bases not matched to a gene: 9. There are 17 residues in the CDR3. The germline V gene has CDR1 SGHTA and CDR2 FQGTGA. CDR3 nucleotide sequence: TGTGCCAGCAGCTTAGCCTATAGCGGGGCCCTCTACAATGAGCAGTTCTTC. Translated: CASSLAYSGALYNEQFF.

The chain has TRBV4-1 and TRBJ2-7, with 9 bases identical to TRBD1. V trimming: 1 base; J trimming: 4 bases; junction bases outside the gene matches: 5. CDR3 size: 15 residues. CDR1 and CDR2 from the germline V gene are MGHRA and YSYEKL. The CDR3 region is CASSQAEDRGYEQYF. The CDR3, as DNA: TGCGCCAGCAGCCAAGCGGAAGACAGGGGGTACGAGCAGTACTTC.

The rearrangement links TRBV28 to TRBJ1-6; TRBD1 matches 7 bases. CDR1 is MDHEN and CDR2 is SYDVKM in the germline V gene. This CDR3 comprises 14 residues. V trimming: 3 bases; J trimming: 10 bases; junction bases outside the gene matches: 6. The CDR3 sequence is CASSLTGQSSPLHF. In DNA, the CDR3 is TGTGCCAGCAGTTTGACAGGGCAGAGCTCACCCCTCCACTTT.

The V gene is TRBV28, the J gene TRBJ1-2; perhaps TRBD1 as D (6 bases). CDR3 length: 14 residues. V was pared by 3 bases and J by 8 bases, with 16 bases between. Germline V CDR1 and CDR2: MDHEN, SYDVKM. The CDR3 sequence is CASSFPGESRGYTF. CDR3 in DNA: TGTGCCAGCAGTTTCCCAGGGGAGTCTCGGGGCTACACCTTC.